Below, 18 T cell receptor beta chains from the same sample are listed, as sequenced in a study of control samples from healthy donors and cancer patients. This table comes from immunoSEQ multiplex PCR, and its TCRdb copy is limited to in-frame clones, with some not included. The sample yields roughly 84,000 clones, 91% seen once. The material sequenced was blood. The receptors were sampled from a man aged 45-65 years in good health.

Here the CDR3 reads CASSWGLAGGAGANVLTF. DNA for the CDR3: TGTGCCAGCAGCTGGGGACTCGCGGGGGGGGCTGGGGCCAACGTCCTGACTTTC. The V call is TRBV3-1 (or the pseudogene TRBV3-2), the J call TRBJ2-6; 9 positions match TRBD2. This CDR3 contains 18 residues. The ends lost 5 bases at V and 2 bases at J; junction bases unmatched: 10. Per germline, CDR1 LGHDT and CDR2 YNNKEL (reference sequence).

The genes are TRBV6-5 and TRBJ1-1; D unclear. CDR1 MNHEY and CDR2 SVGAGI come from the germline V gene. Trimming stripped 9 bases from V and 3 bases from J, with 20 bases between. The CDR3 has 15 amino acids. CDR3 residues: CASIARPTGDTEAFF. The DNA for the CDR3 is TGTGCCAGTATAGCTCGACCCACTGGAGACACTGAAGCTTTCTTT.

DNA of the CDR3: TGCGCCAGCAGCCAAGGGAGTTTAAGCCCCAGCAGTAATTCACCCCTCCACTTT. It specifies CASSQGSLSPSSNSPLHF. The chain employs TRBV4-1 and TRBJ1-6; D is unclear. This CDR3 region has 18 residues. Trimming shortened V by 1 base and J by 6 bases, and 19 bases separated the two germline ends. CDR1 MGHRA and CDR2 YSYEKL come from the germline V gene.

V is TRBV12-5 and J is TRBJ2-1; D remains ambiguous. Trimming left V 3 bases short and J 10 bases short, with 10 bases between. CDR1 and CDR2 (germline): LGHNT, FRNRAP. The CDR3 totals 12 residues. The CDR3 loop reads CASGFLLGEQFF. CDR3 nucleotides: TGTGCTAGTGGTTTCCTCCTGGGCGAGCAGTTCTTC.

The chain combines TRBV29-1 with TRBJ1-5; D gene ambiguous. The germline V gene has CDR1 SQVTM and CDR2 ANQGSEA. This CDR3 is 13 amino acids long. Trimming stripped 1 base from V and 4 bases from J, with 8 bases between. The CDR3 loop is CSVEGGGNQPQHF. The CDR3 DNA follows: TGCAGCGTTGAAGGGGGTGGAAATCAGCCCCAGCATTTT.

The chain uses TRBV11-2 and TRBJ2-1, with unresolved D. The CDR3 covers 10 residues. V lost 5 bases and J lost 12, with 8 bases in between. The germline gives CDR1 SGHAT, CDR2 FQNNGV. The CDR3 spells CASSGIGQFF. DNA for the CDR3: TGTGCCAGCAGCGGCATAGGGCAGTTCTTC.

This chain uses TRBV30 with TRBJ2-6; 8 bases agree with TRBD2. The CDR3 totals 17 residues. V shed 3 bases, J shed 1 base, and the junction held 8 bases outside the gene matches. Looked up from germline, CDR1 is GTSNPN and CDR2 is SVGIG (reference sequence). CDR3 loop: CAWRLGTGGSGANVLTF. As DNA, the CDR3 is TGTGCCTGGAGATTGGGGACGGGGGGGTCTGGGGCCAACGTCCTGACTTTC.

The CDR3 sequence is CASRGRTGEGTEAFF. The CDR3 DNA is TGTGCCAGCAGGGGCCGGACAGGGGAGGGGACTGAAGCTTTCTTT. The genes are TRBV6-4 and TRBJ1-1; TRBD1 agrees at 9 bases. The length of the CDR3 is 15 residues. With 6 bases clipped from V and 5 bases from J, the junction kept 10 bases outside the gene matches. CDR1 and CDR2 from the germline V gene are MRHNA and SNTAGT.

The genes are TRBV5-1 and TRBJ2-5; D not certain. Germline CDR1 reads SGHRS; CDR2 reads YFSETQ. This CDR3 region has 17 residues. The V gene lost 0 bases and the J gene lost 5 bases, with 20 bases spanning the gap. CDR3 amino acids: CASSLGFGQAVKETQYF. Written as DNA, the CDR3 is TGCGCCAGCAGCTTGGGGTTCGGGCAGGCCGTCAAGGAGACCCAGTACTTC.

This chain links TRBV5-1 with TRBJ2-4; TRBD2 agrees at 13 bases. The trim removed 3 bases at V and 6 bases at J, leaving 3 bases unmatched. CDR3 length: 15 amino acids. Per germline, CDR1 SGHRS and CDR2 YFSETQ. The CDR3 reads CASSSGTSGVNIQYF. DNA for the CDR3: TGCGCCAGCAGCTCCGGGACTAGCGGGGTAAACATTCAGTACTTC. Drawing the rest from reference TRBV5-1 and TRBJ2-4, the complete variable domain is KAGVTQTPRYLIKTRGQQVTLSCSPISGHRSVSWYQQTPGQGLQFLFEYFSETQRNKGNFPGRFSGRQFSNSRSEMNVSTLELGDSALYLCASSSGTSGVNIQYFGAGTRLSVL.

The CDR3: CASSSPRAGGYNEQFF. As DNA, the CDR3 is TGTGCCAGCAGCTCCCCCAGAGCGGGGGGCTACAATGAGCAGTTCTTC. The gene calls are TRBV11-2 and TRBJ2-1; 9 bases map to TRBD2. V lost 4 bases to trimming and J lost 3 bases; unmatched junction nucleotides: 7. CDR1 is SGHAT and CDR2 is FQNNGV in the germline V gene. CDR3 length: 16 residues. The whole variable domain, filled in from reference TRBV11-2 and TRBJ2-1, reads EAGVAQSPRYKIIEKRQSVAFWCNPISGHATLYWYQQILGQGPKLLIQFQNNGVVDDSQLPKDRFSAERLKGVDSTLKIQPAKLEDSAVYLCASSSPRAGGYNEQFFGPGTRLTVL.

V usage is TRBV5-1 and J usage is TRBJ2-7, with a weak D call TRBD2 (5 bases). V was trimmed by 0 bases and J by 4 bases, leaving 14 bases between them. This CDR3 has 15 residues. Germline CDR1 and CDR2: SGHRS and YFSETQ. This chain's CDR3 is CASSLAFQTNYEQYF. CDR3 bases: TGCGCCAGCAGCTTGGCCTTTCAGACTAATTACGAGCAGTACTTC.

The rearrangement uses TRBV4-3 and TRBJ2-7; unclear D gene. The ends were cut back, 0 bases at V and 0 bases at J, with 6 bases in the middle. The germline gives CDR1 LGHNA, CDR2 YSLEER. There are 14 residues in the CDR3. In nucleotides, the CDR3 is TGCGCCAGCAGCCAAGATCAAACCTCCTACGAGCAGTACTTC. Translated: CASSQDQTSYEQYF.

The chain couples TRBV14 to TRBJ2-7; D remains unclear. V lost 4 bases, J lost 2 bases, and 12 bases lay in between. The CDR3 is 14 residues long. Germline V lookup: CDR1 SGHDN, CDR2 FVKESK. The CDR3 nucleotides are TGTGCCAGCAGCCTCGCTTTGGGGACCTACGAGCAGTACTTC. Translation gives CASSLALGTYEQYF. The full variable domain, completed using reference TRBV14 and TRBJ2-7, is EAGVTQFPSHSVIEKGQTVTLRCDPISGHDNLYWYRRVMGKEIKFLLHFVKESKQDESGMPNNRFLAERTGGTYSTLKVQPAELEDSGVYFCASSLALGTYEQYFGPGTRLTVT.

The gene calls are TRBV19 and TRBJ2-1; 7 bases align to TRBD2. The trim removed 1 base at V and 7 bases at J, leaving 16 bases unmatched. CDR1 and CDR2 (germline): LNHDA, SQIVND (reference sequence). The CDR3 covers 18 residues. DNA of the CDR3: TGTGCCAGTAGTATAGCTGTGGGGGGTCAGCGGGGTGGGAATGAGCAGTTCTTC. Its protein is CASSIAVGGQRGGNEQFF. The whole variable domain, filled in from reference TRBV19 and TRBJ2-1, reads DGGITQSPKYLFRKEGQNVTLSCEQNLNHDAMYWYRQDPGQGLRLIYYSQIVNDFQKGDIAEGYSVSREKKESFPLTVTSAQKNPTAFYLCASSIAVGGQRGGNEQFFGPGTRLTVL.

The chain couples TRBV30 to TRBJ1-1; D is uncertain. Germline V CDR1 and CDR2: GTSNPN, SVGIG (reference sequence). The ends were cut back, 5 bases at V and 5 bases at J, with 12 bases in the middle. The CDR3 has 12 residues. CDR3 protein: CAWLRAGTEAFF. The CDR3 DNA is TGTGCCTGGTTAAGGGCGGGGACTGAAGCTTTCTTT.

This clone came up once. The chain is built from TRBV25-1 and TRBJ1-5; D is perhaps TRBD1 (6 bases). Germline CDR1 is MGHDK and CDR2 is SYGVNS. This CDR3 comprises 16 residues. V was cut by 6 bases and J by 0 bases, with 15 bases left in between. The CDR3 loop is CASRARTDHSNQPQHF. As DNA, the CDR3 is TGTGCCAGCAGGGCACGGACAGATCATAGCAATCAGCCCCAGCATTTT.

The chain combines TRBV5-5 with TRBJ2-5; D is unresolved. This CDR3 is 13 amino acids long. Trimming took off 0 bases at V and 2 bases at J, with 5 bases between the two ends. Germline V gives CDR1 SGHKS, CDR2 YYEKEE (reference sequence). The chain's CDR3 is CASSLGAQETQYF. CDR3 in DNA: TGTGCCAGCAGCTTGGGGGCTCAAGAGACCCAGTACTTC. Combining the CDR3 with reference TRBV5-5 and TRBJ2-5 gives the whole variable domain DAGVTQSPTHLIKTRGQQVTLRCSPISGHKSVSWYQQVLGQGPQFIFQYYEKEERGRGNFPDRFSARQFPNYSSELNVNALLLGDSALYLCASSLGAQETQYFGPGTRLLVL.